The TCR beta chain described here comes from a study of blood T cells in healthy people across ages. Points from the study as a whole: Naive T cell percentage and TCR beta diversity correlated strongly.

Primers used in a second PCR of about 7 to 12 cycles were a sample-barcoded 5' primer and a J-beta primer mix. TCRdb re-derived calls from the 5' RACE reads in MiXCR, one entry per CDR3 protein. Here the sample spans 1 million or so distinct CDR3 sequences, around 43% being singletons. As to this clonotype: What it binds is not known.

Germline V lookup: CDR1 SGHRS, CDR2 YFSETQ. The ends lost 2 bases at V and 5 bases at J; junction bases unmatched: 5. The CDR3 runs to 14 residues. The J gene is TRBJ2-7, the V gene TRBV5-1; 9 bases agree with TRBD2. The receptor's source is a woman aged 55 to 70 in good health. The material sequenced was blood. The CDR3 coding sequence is TGCGCCAGCAGCTTAGGCGGGAGGGCCCACGAGCAGTACTTC. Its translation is CASSLGGRAHEQYF.